This passage covers 24 T cell receptor beta chains from one sample sequenced in a study of blood T cells in healthy people across ages. A second PCR of roughly 7 to 11 cycles used a sample-barcoded 5' primer and a J-beta primer mix. TCRdb re-called the 5' RACE reads with MiXCR, one entry per CDR3 protein. The data hold over 1.5 million distinct CDR3 sequences, with about 50% observed a single time. What was sequenced was blood. These receptors all stem from a woman aged 40 to 50 in good health.

This clonotype has at least ten counts. The chain couples TRBV12-3 or TRBV12-4 to TRBJ2-7; D may be TRBD1 (5 bases). CDR3 size: 12 residues. Trimming pared 6 bases from V and 3 bases from J, leaving 9 bases between. The CDR3 DNA reads TGTGCCAGCAGCAGGACAAACTACGAGCAGTACTTC. Amino acid sequence: CASSRTNYEQYF.

V is TRBV6-1 and J is TRBJ2-3; D call uncertain. Looked up from germline, CDR1 is MNHNS and CDR2 is SASEGT. The CDR3 runs 13 residues. The ends were cut back, 1 base at V and 4 bases at J, with 6 bases in the middle. The chain's CDR3 is CASSEGESDTQYF. CDR3 nucleotide sequence: TGTGCCAGCAGTGAAGGAGAATCAGATACGCAGTATTTT.

This chain's CDR3 is CASSSRQPNYGYTF. Here the CDR3 DNA reads TGTGCCAGCAGTTCAAGACAGCCTAACTATGGCTACACCTTC. The chain uses TRBV7-9 and TRBJ1-2; a possible D gene is TRBD1 (5 bases). Germline loops: CDR1 SEHNR, CDR2 FQNEAQ (reference sequence). CDR3 length: 14 residues. V gave up 6 bases and J gave up 0 bases, with 11 bases separating them.

This chain connects TRBV2 to TRBJ1-6; perhaps TRBD1 as D (6 bases). The V gene lost 6 bases and the J gene lost 5 bases, with 8 bases spanning the gap. Germline assignment: CDR1 SNHLY and CDR2 FYNNEI. CDR3 length: 13 residues. CDR3 sequence reads: CASSRDNNSPLHF. The CDR3 DNA reads as TGTGCCAGCAGCAGGGACAATAATTCACCCCTCCACTTT.

CDR3 loop: CATFPGTSRTDTQYF. The CDR3 DNA sequence: TGTGCCACCTTCCCCGGGACTAGCCGAACAGATACGCAGTATTTT. The V and J genes are TRBV24-1 and TRBJ2-3, with 9 nucleotides matching TRBD2. V gave up 9 bases and J gave up 3 bases; unmatched junction bases: 9. The CDR3 contains 15 residues. Germline V lookup: CDR1 KGHDR, CDR2 SFDVKD.

This rearrangement joins TRBV4-1 to TRBJ1-2, with TRBD1 identical over 9 bases. Germline CDR1 is MGHRA and CDR2 is YSYEKL. This CDR3 has 15 amino acids. With V trimmed by 4 bases and J by 4 bases, 7 bases remained unmatched. The CDR3 protein is CASSPGQGPRYGYTF. As DNA, the CDR3 is TGCGCCAGCAGCCCCGGACAGGGGCCGCGCTATGGCTACACCTTC.

A single count supports this clonotype. The rearrangement links TRBV12-3 or TRBV12-4 to TRBJ2-5, with unresolved D. The CDR3 runs 14 residues. The germline V and J ends were trimmed by 3 bases and 4 bases, with 12 bases remaining between them. CDR3 nucleotides: TGTGCCAGCAGTTTGCGGCGCCAGGTAGAGACCCAGTACTTC. Translation gives CASSLRRQVETQYF.

The chain employs TRBV7-9 and TRBJ2-1; perhaps TRBD2 as D (5 bases). Deletions cut 1 base from V and 8 bases from J, with 12 bases between. CDR1 is SEHNR, CDR2 FQNEAQ, per germline (reference sequence). CDR3 length: 14 residues. The CDR3 loop is CASSLEVSAHEQFF. Here the CDR3 DNA reads TGTGCCAGCAGCTTAGAGGTTAGCGCGCATGAGCAGTTCTTC. The full variable domain, completed using reference TRBV7-9 and TRBJ2-1, is DTGVSQNPRHKITKRGQNVTFRCDPISEHNRLYWYRQTLGQGPEFLTYFQNEAQLEKSRLLSDRFSAERPKGSFSTLEIQRTEQGDSAMYLCASSLEVSAHEQFFGPGTRLTVL.

This clonotype was observed a few times. The chain couples TRBV20-1 to TRBJ2-1, with 12 bases identical to TRBD2. The CDR3 extends over 16 amino acids. Germline V gene lookup returns CDR1 DFQATT and CDR2 SNEGSKA (reference sequence). The V gene end was trimmed by 1 base and the J gene end by 4 bases; junction bases not matched to a gene: 5. DNA for the CDR3: TGCAGTGCTAGAGGTCTAGCGGGGGGGATTTACAATGAGCAGTTCTTC. As protein: CSARGLAGGIYNEQFF.

The chain carries TRBV7-9 and TRBJ2-3; 10 bases fit TRBD1. CDR1 SEHNR and CDR2 FQNEAQ come from the germline V gene (reference sequence). The CDR3 has 15 residues. Trimming took 8 bases from V and 1 from J; bases not matched to a gene: 6. The CDR3 loop is CASGTGERGTDTQYF. The CDR3 nucleotides read TGTGCCAGCGGGACAGGGGAACGTGGCACAGATACGCAGTATTTT.

This clonotype was found a few times. The rearrangement uses TRBV25-1 and TRBJ1-6; TRBD1 might be the D (6 bases). The CDR3 is made up of 17 amino acids. In germline, CDR1 is MGHDK, CDR2 SYGVNS. Between the trimmed V and J ends, which lost 1 base and 6 bases, there was a span of 16 bases. CDR3 sequence reads: CASSEWAGAASNSPLHF. CDR3 bases: TGTGCCAGCAGTGAATGGGCAGGGGCGGCCTCTAATTCACCCCTCCACTTT.

This sequence joins TRBV5-1 and TRBJ2-1, with 8 bases aligning to TRBD2. CDR1 and CDR2 (germline): SGHRS, YFSETQ. After removal of 5 bases from V and 4 bases from J, the junction contained 8 bases not matched to a gene. This CDR3 has 15 amino acids. CDR3 protein: CASRPSAGEYNEQFF. CDR3 coding DNA: TGCGCCAGCAGACCCTCAGCGGGGGAGTACAATGAGCAGTTCTTC.

With respect to this clonotype: A much larger clone differs from this one at a single base, so this may be a read error. The V gene is TRBV7-2, the J gene TRBJ2-3; D is unresolved. With 1 base removed from V and 4 bases from J, the gap between germline ends came to 9 bases. The CDR3 consists of 14 residues. The V gene's germline CDR1 is SGHTA and CDR2 FQGNSA. The CDR3 nucleotides are TGTGCCAGCAGCTTAGTACTATCAGCAGATACGCAGTATTTT. The encoded protein is CASSLVLSADTQYF.

J is TRBJ2-5 and V is TRBV15; 7 nucleotides line up with TRBD1. The germline V gene encodes CDR1 LNHNV and CDR2 YYDKDF (reference sequence). V was clipped by 2 bases and J by 1 base; unmatched bases: 10. The CDR3 is 17 amino acids. The CDR3 DNA is TGTGCCACCAGCAGATTGACCGGGACAGAGATCCAAGAGACCCAGTACTTC. Residues: CATSRLTGTEIQETQYF.

The rearrangement joins TRBV20-1 to TRBJ2-6, with TRBD1 matching 9 bases. This CDR3 contains 19 residues. CDR1 DFQATT and CDR2 SNEGSKA come from the germline V gene (reference sequence). J lost 0 bases, V lost 1 base, and 10 bases had no gene match. The CDR3 region is CSARGRDRERHSGANVLTF. In nucleotides, the CDR3 is TGCAGTGCTAGAGGGAGGGACAGGGAACGGCACTCTGGGGCCAACGTCCTGACTTTC.

V is TRBV7-2 and J is TRBJ2-3, with D perhaps given as TRBD1 or TRBD2 (5 bases each). The CDR3 has 16 residues. Germline V gene data show CDR1 as SGHTA and CDR2 as FQGNSA. V was cut by 1 base and J by 4 bases, with 15 bases left in between. The CDR3 bases are TGTGCCAGCAGCTTAGACCGGGACCACCCTCCAGATACGCAGTATTTT. As protein: CASSLDRDHPPDTQYF.

The chain combines TRBV7-2 with TRBJ1-2; weak D call: TRBD1 (6 bases). Germline V gene lookup returns CDR1 SGHTA and CDR2 FQGNSA. This CDR3 is 13 amino acids long. V dropped 7 bases and J dropped 8 bases, with 17 bases sitting between them. The CDR3 DNA reads TGTGCCAGCACCCTAAGGGGGGGGATCGGCTACACCTTC. Its translation: CASTLRGGIGYTF. Complete variable domain (other parts from reference TRBV7-2 and TRBJ1-2): GAGVSQSPSNKVTEKGKDVELRCDPISGHTALYWYRQSLGQGLEFLIYFQGNSAPDKSGLPSDRFSAERTGGSVSTLTIQRTQQEDSAVYLCASTLRGGIGYTFGSGTRLTVV.

This chain uses TRBV9 with TRBJ2-1, with D hard to call. CDR1 and CDR2 from the germline V gene are SGDLS and YYNGEE. V lost 3 bases to trimming and J lost 10 bases, with 14 bases between them. The CDR3 loop spans 13 amino acids. The CDR3 is CASSDYSLREQFF. The CDR3 nucleotides read TGTGCCAGCAGCGACTACAGCCTACGGGAGCAGTTCTTC.

The V gene is TRBV5-1, the J gene TRBJ2-4; D unresolved. The length of the CDR3 is 12 residues. The ends were cut back, 4 bases at V and 14 bases at J, with 16 bases in the middle. Germline V CDR1 and CDR2: SGHRS, YFSETQ. DNA of the CDR3: TGCGCCAGCAGCATTCAAGGTGGGTCGGAGTACTTC. This sequence encodes CASSIQGGSEYF.

The chain uses TRBV4-3 and TRBJ2-7; 8 bases fit TRBD1. This CDR3 contains 15 residues. Trimming cost V 3 bases and J 0 bases; bases outside gene matches: 4. CDR1 LGHNA and CDR2 YSLEER come from the germline V gene. The CDR3 here is CASSQTGATSYEQYF. In nucleotides, the CDR3 is TGCGCCAGCAGCCAGACAGGGGCTACCTCCTACGAGCAGTACTTC.

The chain carries TRBV20-1 and TRBJ1-6; 7 nucleotides align to TRBD1. From germline, CDR1 is DFQATT and CDR2 SNEGSKA (reference sequence). With V trimmed by 3 bases and J by 6 bases, 5 bases remained unmatched. The CDR3 consists of 14 residues. CDR3 sequence reads: CSARRQGINSPLHF. The DNA for the CDR3 is TGCAGTGCTAGGAGACAGGGTATTAATTCACCCCTCCACTTT.

This chain connects TRBV5-1 to TRBJ2-5, with 11 bases identical to TRBD2. The CDR3 is made up of 16 amino acids. From germline, CDR1 is SGHRS and CDR2 YFSETQ. V gave up 5 bases and J gave up 3 bases; unmatched junction bases: 9. CDR3 protein: CASSPSGGIPKETQYF. As DNA, the CDR3 is TGCGCCAGCAGTCCTAGCGGGGGGATCCCGAAAGAGACCCAGTACTTC.

The chain uses TRBV5-1 and TRBJ2-1; TRBD2 agrees at 13 bases. In germline, CDR1 is SGHRS, CDR2 YFSETQ. The CDR3 totals 15 residues. The V and J ends lost 4 bases and 5 bases, in that order; junction bases with no gene match: 3. The CDR3 nucleotides read TGCGCCAGCAGCATGACTAGCGGGGGGAACAATGAGCAGTTCTTC. The encoded protein is CASSMTSGGNNEQFF.

V is TRBV19 and J is TRBJ2-3, with D perhaps matching TRBD1 (5 bases). Per germline, CDR1 LNHDA and CDR2 SQIVND (reference sequence). Between the trimmed V and J ends, which lost 7 bases and 3 bases, there was a span of 17 bases. This CDR3 contains 15 residues. CDR3 loop: CASTLSGATTDTQYF. Written as DNA, the CDR3 is TGTGCCAGTACCCTATCTGGGGCTACGACAGATACGCAGTATTTT.